The clone carrying this T cell receptor beta chain was seen only once. V was cut by 5 bases and J by 1 base, with 12 bases left in between. Germline CDR1 is SGHRS and CDR2 is YFSETQ. There are 15 residues in the CDR3. The data derive from a study of kidney transplant recipient with SARS-CoV-2 infection. TCRdb analysed the reads with MiXCR anew, one entry per CDR3 protein. The sample yields 200,000 to 300,000 distinct CDR3 sequences, 29% seen once. This TCR derives from a male patient younger than 45 who had COVID-19 and was a kidney transplant recipient. Part of the T cells may come from the graft donor. Sequencing used a blood sample, obtained at baseline and on approximately day 120 from a kidney transplant recipient. This sequence joins TRBV5-1 and TRBJ2-2; the D gene could be TRBD1 or TRBD2 (5 bases each). The CDR3 bases are TGCGCCAGCAGAACCGGGACCAAGAACACCGGGGAGCTGTTTTTT. This gives the protein CASRTGTKNTGELFF.